These 25 T cell receptor beta chains share one sample of origin, sequenced in a study of T-cell reconstitution after alpha-beta-depleted transplantation in children. The authors prepared the TCRbeta library with unique molecular identifiers. A single record per CDR3 protein comes from TCRdb applying MiXCR to the PCR reads. The data contain about 600,000 distinct CDR3 sequences, 10% to 13% of them singletons. Sequenced here: PBMCs from the stem cell graft donor, sampled from the stem cell graft. These TCRs come from a human donor who donated a stem cell graft to a child with acute myeloid leukemia.

V gene TRBV29-1 combines with J gene TRBJ1-1; the D is unclear. The CDR3 covers 12 residues. V lost 6 bases, J lost 1 base, and 9 bases lay in between. Per the germline V gene, CDR1 is SQVTM and CDR2 is ANQGSEA. The chain's CDR3 is CSVAPGNTEAFF. CDR3 bases: TGCAGCGTCGCCCCGGGGAACACTGAAGCTTTCTTT. The complete variable domain, with remaining parts taken from reference TRBV29-1 and TRBJ1-1, reads SAVISQKPSRDICQRGTSLTIQCQVDSQVTMMFWYRQQPGQSLTLIATANQGSEATYESGFVIDKFPISRPNLTFSTLTVSNMSPEDSSIYLCSVAPGNTEAFFGQGTRLTVV.

This clonotype has just a few counts. The V call is TRBV25-1, the J call TRBJ2-4; tentative D call: TRBD2 (5 bases). Per the germline V gene, CDR1 is MGHDK and CDR2 is SYGVNS. V lost 4 bases and J 0 bases, leaving 16 bases between the germline ends. CDR3 size: 17 residues. CDR3 residues: CASSAFEAGLAKNIQYF. The CDR3 DNA reads TGTGCCAGCAGTGCCTTCGAGGCAGGACTAGCCAAAAACATTCAGTACTTC.

The chain uses TRBV4-3 and TRBJ2-1; a possible D gene is TRBD2 (6 bases). V shed 1 base and J shed 5 bases, with 15 bases lying between them. Germline V gives CDR1 LGHNA, CDR2 YSLEER. This CDR3 region has 16 residues. The CDR3 spells CASSQGISGSNNEQFF. In DNA form, the CDR3 reads TGCGCCAGCAGCCAAGGGATTAGCGGTTCTAACAATGAGCAGTTCTTC.

The chain carries TRBV4-2 and TRBJ2-2; 8 nucleotides match TRBD1. From germline, CDR1 is LGHNA and CDR2 YNFKEQ. Losses at the gene ends were 3 bases for V and 1 base for J; bases not matched to a gene: 4. This CDR3 has 16 residues. The CDR3 DNA reads as TGTGCCAGCAGCCAGAGGACAGGGATGAACACCGGGGAGCTGTTTTTT. Protein sequence: CASSQRTGMNTGELFF.

This clonotype was counted a few times. The chain uses TRBV19 and TRBJ1-2, with 7 bases lining up with TRBD1. V lost 7 bases to trimming and J lost 6 bases; unmatched junction nucleotides: 11. The CDR3 sequence is 14 residues long. The germline V gene has CDR1 LNHDA and CDR2 SQIVND (reference sequence). CDR3 in DNA: TGTGCCAGTAACAAAGGGGGCGCCGACGATGGCTACACCTTC. Its translation is CASNKGGADDGYTF.

This clonotype was found a few times. The genes are TRBV9 and TRBJ2-1; 8 bases line up with TRBD1. Per the germline V gene, CDR1 is SGDLS and CDR2 is YYNGEE. Germline trimming cut 4 bases from V and 5 bases from J; bases unmatched to any gene: 8. The CDR3 totals 15 residues. DNA for the CDR3: TGTGCCAGCAGCCAACGGACAGGGAGCAACAATGAGCAGTTCTTC. Amino acids: CASSQRTGSNNEQFF.

Only a few counts were recorded for this clonotype. The J gene is TRBJ1-2, the V gene TRBV10-3; 12 nucleotides match TRBD1. V lost 6 bases to trimming and J lost 2 bases; unmatched junction nucleotides: 13. There are 18 residues in the CDR3. Germline loops: CDR1 ENHRY, CDR2 SYGVKD. Here the CDR3 reads CAIRDPGTGGLENYGYTF. The CDR3 region has the DNA TGTGCCATCAGGGACCCCGGGACAGGGGGCCTGGAGAACTATGGCTACACCTTC.

This rearrangement joins TRBV9 to TRBJ2-1; 11 nucleotides match TRBD2. The CDR3 consists of 19 residues. With 1 base clipped from V and 12 bases from J, the junction kept 21 bases outside the gene matches. Looked up from germline, CDR1 is SGDLS and CDR2 is YYNGEE. CDR3 sequence (DNA): TGTGCCAGCAGCGTAAAGCTTGCCCGGGGACTAGCGGCCCTCGATGGGCAGTTCTTC. Translated: CASSVKLARGLAALDGQFF.

V and J are TRBV11-2 and TRBJ1-2; a weak D match, TRBD1 (6 bases). Germline CDR1 is SGHAT and CDR2 is FQNNGV. The CDR3 sequence is 14 residues long. The V and J ends lost 3 bases and 4 bases respectively, with 12 bases between them. The DNA for the CDR3 is TGTGCCAGCAGCTTTGATGGGACACTCTATGGCTACACCTTC. It specifies CASSFDGTLYGYTF.

The chain employs TRBV10-3 and TRBJ2-2; D remains ambiguous. Germline CDR1 is ENHRY and CDR2 is SYGVKD. With 7 bases removed from V and 1 base from J, the gap between germline ends came to 16 bases. The CDR3 contains 16 residues. CDR3 DNA sequence: TGTGCCATCACCAGGTCCGACGGAAAGAACACCGGGGAGCTGTTTTTT. Translated, it gives CAITRSDGKNTGELFF.

This clonotype was detected many times. The chain joins TRBV6-1 to TRBJ2-1; 11 bases are a match to TRBD2. This CDR3 region has 15 residues. The V and J ends lost 2 bases and 7 bases, in that order; junction bases with no gene match: 4. Germline V lookup: CDR1 MNHNS, CDR2 SASEGT. Here the CDR3 DNA reads TGTGCCAGCAGTGAACTAGCGGGAGGCGCAAATGAGCAGTTCTTC. It yields the protein CASSELAGGANEQFF.

V usage is TRBV25-1 and J usage is TRBJ2-1; a weak D match, TRBD1 (5 bases). The CDR3 has 14 amino acids. Germline V gives CDR1 MGHDK, CDR2 SYGVNS. Trimming pared 5 bases from V and 6 bases from J, leaving 14 bases between. The CDR3 DNA is TGTGCCAGCAGTATGTGGCTTGGGGCCAATGAGCAGTTCTTC. It specifies CASSMWLGANEQFF.

The chain recombines TRBV6-2 or TRBV6-3 with TRBJ2-7; TRBD1 might be the D (6 bases). V was cut by 4 bases and J by 0 bases, with 10 bases left in between. Germline V gene lookup returns CDR1 MNHEY and CDR2 SVGEGT. The CDR3 is 14 amino acids. The CDR3 is CASSFGQISYEQYF. CDR3 sequence (DNA): TGTGCCAGCAGTTTTGGACAGATCTCCTACGAGCAGTACTTC.

This clonotype has a single count. The chain couples TRBV20-1 to TRBJ2-3, with TRBD2 identical over 10 bases. V dropped 5 bases and J dropped 3; count of bases not matched to a gene: 8. The length of the CDR3 is 15 residues. Per the germline V gene, CDR1 is DFQATT and CDR2 is SNEGSKA (reference sequence). The CDR3 nucleotides are TGCAGTGCTGTAAGAAGCGGGAGGGTGACAGATACGCAGTATTTT. Encoded protein: CSAVRSGRVTDTQYF.

The chain joins TRBV29-1 to TRBJ2-3, with 7 bases lining up with TRBD1. CDR3 length: 11 amino acids. Trimming cost V 7 bases and J 6 bases; bases outside gene matches: 4. Germline CDR1 reads SQVTM; CDR2 reads ANQGSEA. CDR3 protein: CSEMDRDTQYF. In nucleotides, the CDR3 is TGCAGCGAGATGGACAGGGATACGCAGTATTTT.

This clonotype was recorded at least ten times. DNA for the CDR3: TGTGCCAGCAGTTTCGGATCCAGGGGGACTTTAGACAATGAGCAGTTCTTC. This codes for CASSFGSRGTLDNEQFF. The chain uses TRBV27 and TRBJ2-1, with a possible D match to TRBD1 (7 bases). Germline CDR1 is MNHEY and CDR2 is SMNVEV (reference sequence). V lost 3 bases and J lost 5, with 20 bases in between. This CDR3 is built from 17 residues.

This clonotype showed up many times. This chain connects TRBV20-1 to TRBJ2-3; TRBD1 matches at 7 bases. CDR3 length: 17 amino acids. The junction had 17 bases not matched to a gene; V was cut back by 6 bases and J by 2 bases. Germline V gene sequence: CDR1 DFQATT, CDR2 SNEGSKA (reference sequence). In nucleotides, the CDR3 is TGCAGTGCACCTCGGACAGGTTTGGGGCCCTTCACAGATACGCAGTATTTT. It translates to CSAPRTGLGPFTDTQYF.

This clonotype has just a few counts. V is TRBV20-1 and J is TRBJ2-7; possibly TRBD1 or TRBD2 for D (5 bases each). CDR3 length: 12 amino acids. Looked up from germline, CDR1 is DFQATT and CDR2 is SNEGSKA (reference sequence). CDR3 residues: CSSPGRGYEQYF. DNA for the CDR3: TGCAGCTCACCGGGACGGGGCTACGAGCAGTACTTC.

The chain carries TRBV5-1 and TRBJ2-6, with D unresolved. V lost 0 bases to trimming and J lost 6 bases, with 10 bases between them. This CDR3 is built from 15 residues. The germline V gene has CDR1 SGHRS and CDR2 YFSETQ. CDR3 DNA sequence: TGCGCCAGCAGCTTGGATGGGGTACCGGCCAACGTCCTGACTTTC. Encoded protein: CASSLDGVPANVLTF.

This clonotype was seen a handful of times. V usage is TRBV20-1 and J usage is TRBJ2-7; D unresolved. The CDR3 is 13 residues long. V lost 1 base to trimming and J lost 4 bases, with 11 bases between them. Germline CDR1 reads DFQATT; CDR2 reads SNEGSKA (reference sequence). CDR3 bases: TGCAGTGCTAGAGGAAGTTACGGGTACGAGCAGTACTTC. Protein product: CSARGSYGYEQYF.

The rearrangement uses TRBV6-4 and TRBJ2-6; 9 nucleotides match TRBD1. Germline lookup yields CDR1 MRHNA and CDR2 SNTAGT. The V segment lost 8 bases and the J segment 0 bases; nucleotides outside the gene matches: 11. The CDR3 sequence is 18 residues long. The CDR3: CASCLRQGEGSGANVLTF. In DNA form, the CDR3 reads TGTGCCAGCTGTCTACGACAGGGGGAAGGCTCTGGGGCCAACGTCCTGACTTTC.

This clonotype was counted only a few times. The V and J genes are TRBV27 and TRBJ1-2; D gene uncertain. The CDR3 is 16 amino acids. CDR1 is MNHEY, CDR2 SMNVEV, per germline (reference sequence). Trimming took 2 bases from V and 1 from J, leaving 14 bases between them. CDR3 sequence: CASSLGRGYNNYGYTF. The CDR3 bases are TGTGCCAGCAGTTTAGGTCGCGGCTACAATAACTATGGCTACACCTTC.

This clonotype was seen a handful of times. The rearrangement links TRBV6-2 or TRBV6-3 to TRBJ2-2; tentatively, D is TRBD1 (5 bases). The germline V gene has CDR1 MNHEY and CDR2 SVGEGT. Trimming took 4 bases from V and 5 from J, leaving 17 bases between them. The CDR3 is 16 residues long. For the CDR3, the DNA is TGTGCCAGCAGTTTGTCAACAGGAGTAGCTACCGGGGAGCTGTTTTTT. Protein product: CASSLSTGVATGELFF.

This clonotype was detected ten times or more. The V call is TRBV5-1, the J call TRBJ1-3; the D gene is possibly TRBD1 (6 bases). Germline assignment: CDR1 SGHRS and CDR2 YFSETQ. The CDR3 runs to 15 residues. V lost 3 bases and J lost 4, with 14 bases in between. The CDR3, as DNA: TGCGCCAGCAGCTCGGGGGGGCGAAAAGGAAACACCATATATTTT. This sequence encodes CASSSGGRKGNTIYF.

This clonotype occurred many times. The rearrangement links TRBV4-3 to TRBJ2-3; D is perhaps TRBD1 (6 bases). Germline V CDR1 and CDR2: LGHNA, YSLEER. Trimming cost V 0 bases and J 7 bases, with 23 bases left between them. CDR3 size: 18 residues. In nucleotides, the CDR3 is TGCGCCAGCAGCCAAGATTCGGGCTCGGGACCAGGGGATTATACGCAGTATTTT. Protein product: CASSQDSGSGPGDYTQYF.